The 2 T cell receptor beta chains below come from one sample, sequenced in a study of OX40 agonist ivuxolimab in advanced cancers. TCRdb's table, derived via immunoSEQ multiplex PCR, lists solely in-frame clones and lacks some. The data contain some 99,000 clones, approximately 90% of them singletons. The material was CD4+ or CD8+ T cells sorted from blood, obtained in a trial of the OX40 agonist ivuxolimab. Source of these receptors: an adult with an advanced solid tumor such as melanoma, head and neck, liver or kidney cancer.

The chain recombines TRBV9 with TRBJ2-2; 9 bases agree with TRBD1. The germline CDR1 and CDR2 sequences are SGDLS and YYNGEE. The CDR3 consists of 17 residues. V was clipped by 4 bases and J by 2 bases; unmatched bases: 9. CDR3 residues: CASSRTGAFPNTGELFF. CDR3 DNA: TGTGCCAGCAGCAGGACAGGGGCTTTCCCCAACACCGGGGAGCTGTTTTTT.

The V gene is TRBV29-1, the J gene TRBJ1-3; D may be TRBD1 (6 bases). V was pared by 2 bases and J by 8 bases, with 13 bases between. From germline, CDR1 is SQVTM and CDR2 ANQGSEA. This CDR3 is 13 amino acids long. This chain's CDR3 is CSVESRGGDTIYF. The CDR3 nucleotides are TGCAGCGTTGAAAGCCGAGGGGGAGACACCATATATTTT.